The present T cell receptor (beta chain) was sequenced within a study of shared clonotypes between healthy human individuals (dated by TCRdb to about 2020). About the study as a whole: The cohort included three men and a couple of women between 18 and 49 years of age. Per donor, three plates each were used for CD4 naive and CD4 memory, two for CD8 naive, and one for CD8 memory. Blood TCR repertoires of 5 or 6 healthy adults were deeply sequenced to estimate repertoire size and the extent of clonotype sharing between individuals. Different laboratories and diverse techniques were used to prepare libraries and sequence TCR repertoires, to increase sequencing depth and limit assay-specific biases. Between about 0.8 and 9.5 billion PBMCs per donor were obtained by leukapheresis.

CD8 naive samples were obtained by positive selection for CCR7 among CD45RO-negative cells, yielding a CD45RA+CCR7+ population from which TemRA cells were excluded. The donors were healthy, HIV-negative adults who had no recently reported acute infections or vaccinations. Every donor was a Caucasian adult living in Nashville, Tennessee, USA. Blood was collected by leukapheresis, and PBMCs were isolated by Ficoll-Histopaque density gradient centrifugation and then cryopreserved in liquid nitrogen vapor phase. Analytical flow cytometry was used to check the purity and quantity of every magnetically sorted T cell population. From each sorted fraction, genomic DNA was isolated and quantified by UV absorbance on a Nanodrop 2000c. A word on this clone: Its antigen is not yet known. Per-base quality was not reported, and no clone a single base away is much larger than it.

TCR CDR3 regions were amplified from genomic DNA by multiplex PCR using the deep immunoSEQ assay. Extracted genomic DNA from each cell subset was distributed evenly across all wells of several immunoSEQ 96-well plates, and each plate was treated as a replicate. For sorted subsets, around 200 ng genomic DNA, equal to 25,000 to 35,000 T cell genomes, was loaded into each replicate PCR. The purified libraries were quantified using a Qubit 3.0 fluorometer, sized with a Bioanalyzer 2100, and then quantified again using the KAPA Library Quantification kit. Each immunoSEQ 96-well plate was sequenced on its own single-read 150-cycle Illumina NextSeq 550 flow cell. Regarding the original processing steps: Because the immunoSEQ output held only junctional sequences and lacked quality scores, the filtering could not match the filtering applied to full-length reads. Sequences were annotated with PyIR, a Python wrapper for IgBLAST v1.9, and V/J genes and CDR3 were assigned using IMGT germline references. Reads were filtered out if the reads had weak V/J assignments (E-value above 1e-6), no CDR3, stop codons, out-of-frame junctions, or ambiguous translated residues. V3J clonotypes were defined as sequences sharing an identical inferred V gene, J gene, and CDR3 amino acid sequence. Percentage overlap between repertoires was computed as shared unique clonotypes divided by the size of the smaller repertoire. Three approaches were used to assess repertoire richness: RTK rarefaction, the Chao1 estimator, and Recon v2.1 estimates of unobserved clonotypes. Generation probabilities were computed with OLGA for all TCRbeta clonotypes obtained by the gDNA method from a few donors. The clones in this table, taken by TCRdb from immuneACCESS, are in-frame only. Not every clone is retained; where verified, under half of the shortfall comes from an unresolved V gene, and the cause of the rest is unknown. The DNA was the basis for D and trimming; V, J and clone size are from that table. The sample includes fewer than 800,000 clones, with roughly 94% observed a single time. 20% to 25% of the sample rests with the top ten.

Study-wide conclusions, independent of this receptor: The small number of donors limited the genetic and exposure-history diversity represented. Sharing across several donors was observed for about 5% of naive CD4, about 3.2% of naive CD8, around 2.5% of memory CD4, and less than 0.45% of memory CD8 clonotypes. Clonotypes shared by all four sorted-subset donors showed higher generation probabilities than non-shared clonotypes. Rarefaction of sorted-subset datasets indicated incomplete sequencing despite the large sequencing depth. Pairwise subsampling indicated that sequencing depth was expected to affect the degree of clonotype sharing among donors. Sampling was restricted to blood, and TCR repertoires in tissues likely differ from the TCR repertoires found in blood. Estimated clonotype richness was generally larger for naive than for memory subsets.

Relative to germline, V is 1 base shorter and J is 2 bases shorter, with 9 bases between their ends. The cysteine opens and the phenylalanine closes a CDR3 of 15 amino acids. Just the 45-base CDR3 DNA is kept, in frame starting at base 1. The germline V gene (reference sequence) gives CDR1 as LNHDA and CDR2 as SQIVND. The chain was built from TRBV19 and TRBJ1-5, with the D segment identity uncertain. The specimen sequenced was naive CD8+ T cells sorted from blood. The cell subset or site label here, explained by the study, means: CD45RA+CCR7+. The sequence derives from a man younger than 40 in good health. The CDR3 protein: CASSIVWLGNQPQHF. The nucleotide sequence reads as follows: TGTGCCAGTAGTATAGTCTGGTTGGGCAATCAGCCCCAGCATTTT.